The clone carrying this T cell receptor (beta chain) came up many times. TCRdb passed the 5' RACE reads through MiXCR, listing each CDR3 protein once. Among about 61,000 distinct CDR3 sequences listed, 9.5% to 14% were seen once. This specimen belongs to a study of early T cells in non-severe SARS-CoV-2 infection. The V end lost 2 bases, the J end lost 1 base, and 5 bases lay between the germline ends. Germline CDR1 is SGHNT and CDR2 is YENEEA. The CDR3 is 13 residues long. This rearrangement joins TRBV11-3 to TRBJ1-1; D call uncertain. The clonotype was recovered from an adult who was a healthcare worker with PCR-confirmed SARS-CoV-2 infection or an uninfected control (not recorded which). Specimen: whole blood. The CDR3 loop reads CASSLLKNTEAFF. CDR3 nucleotide sequence: TGTGCCAGCAGCTTATTAAAGAACACTGAAGCTTTCTTT.